Below are 27 T cell receptor beta chains sequenced from a single sample in a study of breast tumors, draining lymph nodes, adjacent tissues. Each CDR3 protein gets one entry after TCRdb re-called the multiplex PCR reads with MiXCR. The table lists 190,000 or so distinct CDR3 sequences, over 25% of them singletons. The lymph nodes were axillary draining lymph nodes from breast cancer patients. Sequencing used axillary lymph node tissue. The receptors shown here come from a female donor with breast cancer. Some clones in this sample may be carry-over from other donors' samples.

This clonotype was seen many times. The chain combines TRBV20-1 with TRBJ2-7; TRBD1 matches 7 bases. The CDR3 runs 13 residues. Germline V gives CDR1 DFQATT, CDR2 SNEGSKA (reference sequence). V was pared by 6 bases and J by 2 bases, with 7 bases of the junction left unmatched. This CDR3 is CSAQGQFTYEQYF. DNA of the CDR3: TGCAGTGCCCAGGGACAGTTTACCTACGAGCAGTACTTC.

In this sample, this clonotype turned up many times. Sequence at one end of the junction differs from germline and may be a read error. The CDR3, as DNA: TGTGCCAGCAGTGAGACGACTGCCTACGAGCAATACTTC. It encodes CASSETTAYEQYF. The chain joins TRBV6-1 to TRBJ2-7; no reliable D call. This CDR3 has 13 residues. Germline V gives CDR1 MNHNS, CDR2 SASEGT.

Worth noting for this clonotype: One end of the junction varies from germline; a read error may be responsible. The V gene is TRBV6-6, the J gene TRBJ1-4, with a possible D match to TRBD1 (5 bases). The germline V gene has CDR1 MNHNY and CDR2 SVGAGI (reference sequence). CDR3 length: 14 residues. This CDR3 reads CASSPRERGENLFF. The CDR3 DNA reads as TGTGCCAGCAGTCCCAGGGAGCGGGGAGAAAACCTGTTTTTT.

In this sample, this clonotype turned up many times. The genes are TRBV5-1 and TRBJ2-5; D is possibly TRBD2 (5 bases). Germline lookup yields CDR1 SGHRS and CDR2 YFSETQ. V was clipped by 0 bases and J by 8 bases, with 14 bases between them. The length of the CDR3 is 14 residues. CDR3 nucleotides: TGCGCCAGCAGCTTGGTTGGAGGTCTCGACACCCAGTACTTC. It is translated as CASSLVGGLDTQYF.

This clonotype was detected many times. V is TRBV6-6 and J is TRBJ1-6; 7 bases align to TRBD1. Germline V gives CDR1 MNHNY, CDR2 SVGAGI (reference sequence). Trimming removed 3 bases from V and 9 bases from J; junction bases left unmatched: 17. The CDR3 loop spans 18 amino acids. The chain's CDR3 is CASSYYPPQDRTGSPLHF. The CDR3 nucleotides are TGTGCCAGCAGTTATTACCCGCCCCAGGACAGGACGGGTTCACCCCTCCACTTT.

This clonotype was seen repeatedly, ten times or more. The chain is built from TRBV2 and TRBJ2-3, with TRBD2 matching 14 bases. CDR3 length: 15 amino acids. V shed 9 bases, J shed 6 bases, and the junction held 8 bases outside the gene matches. CDR1 is SNHLY, CDR2 FYNNEI, per germline. The CDR3 DNA follows: TGTGCCAGTACGACTAGCGGGAGGGCCTCGGATACGCAGTATTTT. This encodes CASTTSGRASDTQYF.

In its sample, this clonotype was seen a few times. The V and J genes are TRBV3-1 and TRBJ2-2, with 8 bases identical to TRBD1. Germline-derived CDR1 and CDR2 are LGHDT and YNNKEL (reference sequence). CDR3 length: 16 amino acids. V shed 4 bases, J shed 2 bases, and the junction held 6 bases outside the gene matches. The CDR3, as DNA: TGTGCCAGCAGCCGTTCGACAGGGGTCAACACCGGGGAGCTGTTTTTT. Translated, it gives CASSRSTGVNTGELFF.

Comments on this clonotype: This could be a read error, since a much larger clone is one nucleotide away. This chain links TRBV6-6 with TRBJ1-5; the D is unclear. CDR1 and CDR2 from the germline V gene are MNHNY and SVGAGI (reference sequence). CDR3 length equals 12 residues. CDR3 sequence reads: CASSYGDQLQHF. As DNA, the CDR3 is TGTGCCAGCAGTTATGGGGATCAGCTCCAGCATTTT.

This clonotype was seen ten or more times. This rearrangement joins TRBV20-1 to TRBJ2-1; 13 bases align to TRBD2. This CDR3 spans 13 amino acids. Per the germline V gene, CDR1 is DFQATT and CDR2 is SNEGSKA (reference sequence). Trimming took 4 bases from V and 9 from J; bases not matched to a gene: 3. Here the CDR3 reads CSAKGLAGVEQFF. CDR3 sequence (DNA): TGCAGTGCTAAAGGACTAGCGGGGGTTGAGCAGTTCTTC.

This clonotype was detected ten times or more. V and J are TRBV4-1 and TRBJ1-2, with 8 bases matching TRBD1. After removal of 8 bases from V and 5 bases from J, the junction contained 10 bases not matched to a gene. The CDR3 has 14 amino acids. CDR1 is MGHRA, CDR2 YSYEKL, per germline. CDR3 coding DNA: TGCGCCAGCTCGCCCACGACAGGGGTATATGGCTACACCTTC. Its translation: CASSPTTGVYGYTF.

This clonotype was detected many times. The J gene is TRBJ1-2, the V gene TRBV6-6, with 9 bases identical to TRBD1. From germline, CDR1 is MNHNY and CDR2 SVGAGI (reference sequence). The CDR3 consists of 14 residues. J gave up 7 bases and V 6 bases, and 9 bases lay outside the gene matches. CDR3 nucleotide sequence: TGTGCCAGCAGGGCGCGGGACAGGGTAATTGGCTACACCTTC. It specifies CASRARDRVIGYTF.

The rearrangement joins TRBV11-2 to TRBJ2-3; D is uncertain. V was shortened by 1 base and J by 1 base, with 9 bases between the two germline ends. Germline V gene lookup returns CDR1 SGHAT and CDR2 FQNNGV. The CDR3 has 15 amino acids. The DNA for the CDR3 is TGTGCCAGCAGCTTAGGTCGGGCCGGCACAGATACGCAGTATTTT. Its translation is CASSLGRAGTDTQYF.

This clonotype was detected only once. The chain carries TRBV20-1 and TRBJ2-5; 7 nucleotides agree with TRBD1. This CDR3 is 15 amino acids long. CDR1 is DFQATT and CDR2 is SNEGSKA in the germline V gene (reference sequence). V shed 3 bases and J 9 bases; nucleotides not matched to a gene: 16. The CDR3 is CSASTGDGSNQPQYF. The CDR3 DNA reads as TGCAGTGCTAGTACAGGGGACGGTAGCAATCAGCCCCAGTACTTC.

This clonotype occurred once. The chain employs TRBV7-8 and TRBJ1-5, with no clear D. With 4 bases removed from V and 4 bases from J, the gap between germline ends came to 11 bases. CDR1 SGHVS and CDR2 FQNEAQ come from the germline V gene. The CDR3 totals 14 residues. The CDR3 nucleotides read TGTGCCAGCAGCTCAGTGGAGACTAATCAGCCCCAGCATTTT. Translation: CASSSVETNQPQHF.

This clonotype occurred many times. The rearrangement uses TRBV15 and TRBJ2-4; D call uncertain. Germline V gene data show CDR1 as LNHNV and CDR2 as YYDKDF (reference sequence). Trimming removed 3 bases at V and 6 bases at J, with 15 bases between. The CDR3 spans 15 residues. The CDR3 spells CATSSPKRAANIQYF. The CDR3 DNA follows: TGTGCCACCAGCAGTCCCAAAAGGGCCGCAAACATTCAGTACTTC.

This clonotype was seen ten or more times. This rearrangement joins TRBV20-1 to TRBJ2-3, with no clear D. The CDR3 has 12 amino acids. The germline V and J ends were trimmed by 4 bases and 6 bases, with 11 bases remaining between them. Germline values: CDR1 DFQATT, CDR2 SNEGSKA (reference sequence). The DNA of the CDR3 is TGCAGTGCTACTCAAGGTTACGATACGCAGTATTTT. Amino acid sequence: CSATQGYDTQYF.

This clonotype showed up many times. The V call is TRBV11-3, the J call TRBJ1-2; TRBD1 matches 7 bases. Unmatched junction bases numbered 10, after V lost 4 bases and J lost 5 bases. This CDR3 has 15 residues. The V gene's germline CDR1 is SGHNT and CDR2 YENEEA. As DNA, the CDR3 is TGTGCCAGCAGCTCACATAGAGACAGGGTTTATGGCTACACCTTC. This encodes CASSSHRDRVYGYTF.

This clonotype was seen more than once but under ten times. The J gene is TRBJ2-1, the V gene TRBV6-5; perhaps TRBD2 as D (7 bases). V was pared by 6 bases and J by 4 bases, with 19 bases between. Germline-derived CDR1 and CDR2 are MNHEY and SVGAGI. The CDR3 covers 16 residues. CDR3 protein: CASRPLRGGGYNEQFF. The CDR3 DNA reads TGTGCCAGCAGACCCCTGAGGGGGGGTGGGTACAATGAGCAGTTCTTC.

This clonotype occurred many times. The rearrangement uses TRBV18 and TRBJ2-5; TRBD2 aligns across 7 bases. Germline lookup yields CDR1 KGHSH and CDR2 LQKENI. The CDR3 covers 14 residues. Unmatched junction bases numbered 1, after V lost 3 bases and J lost 0 bases. In DNA form, the CDR3 reads TGTGCCAGCTCACCTACTAGCGACCAAGAGACCCAGTACTTC. Its translation: CASSPTSDQETQYF.

This chain uses TRBV9 with TRBJ2-3; 8 positions agree with TRBD2. Trimming took 4 bases from V and 3 from J; bases not matched to a gene: 10. Germline CDR1 reads SGDLS; CDR2 reads YYNGEE. CDR3 length equals 16 residues. The CDR3 bases are TGTGCCAGCAGCACGGGGACTAGAGTGGTTACAGATACGCAGTATTTT. Its protein is CASSTGTRVVTDTQYF.

Only a few counts were recorded for this clonotype. The gene calls are TRBV27 and TRBJ2-6; 7 nucleotides line up with TRBD1. Unmatched junction bases numbered 7, after V lost 6 bases and J lost 2 bases. This CDR3 is built from 16 residues. Germline CDR1 reads MNHEY; CDR2 reads SMNVEV (reference sequence). DNA of the CDR3: TGTGCCAGCAGACTCACAGGGGAAACTGGGGCCAACGTCCTGACTTTC. Residues: CASRLTGETGANVLTF. Together with reference TRBV27 and TRBJ2-6, the CDR3 gives the full variable domain: EAQVTQNPRYLITVTGKKLTVTCSQNMNHEYMSWYRQDPGLGLRQIYYSMNVEVTDKGDVPEGYKVSRKEKRNFPLILESPSPNQTSLYFCASRLTGETGANVLTFGAGSRLTVL.

This clonotype was detected ten times or more. V and J are TRBV5-1 and TRBJ2-1; D is ambiguous. Germline V gives CDR1 SGHRS, CDR2 YFSETQ. The V end lost 0 bases, the J end lost 2 bases, and 9 bases lay between the germline ends. This CDR3 spans 15 amino acids. CDR3 sequence: CASSLEVETYNEQFF. CDR3 sequence (DNA): TGCGCCAGCAGCTTGGAGGTAGAAACCTACAATGAGCAGTTCTTC.

This clonotype has at least ten counts. The V and J genes are TRBV20-1 and TRBJ1-2; D unresolved. Germline V CDR1 and CDR2: DFQATT, SNEGSKA (reference sequence). The CDR3 length is 15 residues. V dropped 3 bases and J dropped 1 base, with 15 bases sitting between them. This CDR3 is CSASPSSVVNYGYTF. The CDR3 bases are TGCAGTGCTAGTCCCTCCTCGGTAGTTAACTATGGCTACACCTTC.

Judged by abundance, this clonotype is medium-sized. The V and J genes are TRBV15 and TRBJ2-5, with D perhaps assigned TRBD1 or TRBD2 (5 bases each). This CDR3 has 15 residues. Trimming pared 1 base from V and 3 bases from J, leaving 12 bases between. Germline lookup yields CDR1 LNHNV and CDR2 YYDKDF (reference sequence). For the CDR3, the DNA is TGTGCCACCAGCAGAGGTCGGGACGCCGAAGAGACCCAGTACTTC. It specifies CATSRGRDAEETQYF.

This clonotype has more than one count but fewer than ten. DNA for the CDR3: TGTGCCAGCAGCTTAGATCAGGGGCGGGAGGGGGTCAAAAACATTCAGTACTTC. This translates into CASSLDQGREGVKNIQYF. This sequence joins TRBV11-2 and TRBJ2-4; 9 nucleotides match TRBD2. Looked up from germline, CDR1 is SGHAT and CDR2 is FQNNGV. The V segment lost 0 bases and the J segment 3 bases; nucleotides outside the gene matches: 9. The CDR3 spans 18 residues. Variable domain in full (rest from reference TRBV11-2 and TRBJ2-4): EAGVAQSPRYKIIEKRQSVAFWCNPISGHATLYWYQQILGQGPKLLIQFQNNGVVDDSQLPKDRFSAERLKGVDSTLKIQPAKLEDSAVYLCASSLDQGREGVKNIQYFGAGTRLSVL.

The chain couples TRBV5-4 to TRBJ2-1; weak D call: TRBD2 (5 bases). Trimming stripped 4 bases from V and 3 bases from J, with 17 bases between. The CDR3 has 16 residues. Germline CDR1 is SGHNT and CDR2 is YYREEE (reference sequence). The CDR3 DNA follows: TGTGCCAGCAGCACTTCCTCCCCTCGGGGCTACAATGAGCAGTTCTTC. This encodes CASSTSSPRGYNEQFF.

At least ten counts were recorded for this clonotype. The genes are TRBV5-8 and TRBJ1-4, with D possibly being TRBD1 (6 bases). The CDR3 sequence is 15 residues long. Germline values: CDR1 SGHTS, CDR2 YDEGEE. V shed 1 base and J shed 7 bases, with 14 bases lying between them. For the CDR3, the DNA is TGTGCCAGCAGCTTGCGCGGACAGAGAGGTGAAAAACTGTTTTTT. Translation: CASSLRGQRGEKLFF. Full variable domain (remainder filled in from reference TRBV5-8 and TRBJ1-4): EAGVTQSPTHLIKTRGQQATLRCSPISGHTSVYWYQQALGLGLQFLLWYDEGEERNRGNFPPRFSGRQFPNYSSELNVNALELEDSALYLCASSLRGQRGEKLFFGSGTQLSVL.